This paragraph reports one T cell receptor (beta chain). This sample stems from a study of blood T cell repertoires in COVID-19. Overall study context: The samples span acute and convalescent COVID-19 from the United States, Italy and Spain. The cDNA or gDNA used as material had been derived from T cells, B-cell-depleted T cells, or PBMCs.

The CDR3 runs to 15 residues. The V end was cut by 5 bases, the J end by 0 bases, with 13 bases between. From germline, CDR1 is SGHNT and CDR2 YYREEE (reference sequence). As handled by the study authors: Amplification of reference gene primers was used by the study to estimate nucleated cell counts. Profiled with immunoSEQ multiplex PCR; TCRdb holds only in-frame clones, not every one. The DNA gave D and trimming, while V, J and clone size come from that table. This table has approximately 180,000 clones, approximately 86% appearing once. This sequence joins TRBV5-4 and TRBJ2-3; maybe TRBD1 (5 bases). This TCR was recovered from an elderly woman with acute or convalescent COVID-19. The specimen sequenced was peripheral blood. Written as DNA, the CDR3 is TGTGCCAGCAGTATAGACAGAAGGAGCACAGATACGCAGTATTTT. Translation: CASSIDRRSTDTQYF.